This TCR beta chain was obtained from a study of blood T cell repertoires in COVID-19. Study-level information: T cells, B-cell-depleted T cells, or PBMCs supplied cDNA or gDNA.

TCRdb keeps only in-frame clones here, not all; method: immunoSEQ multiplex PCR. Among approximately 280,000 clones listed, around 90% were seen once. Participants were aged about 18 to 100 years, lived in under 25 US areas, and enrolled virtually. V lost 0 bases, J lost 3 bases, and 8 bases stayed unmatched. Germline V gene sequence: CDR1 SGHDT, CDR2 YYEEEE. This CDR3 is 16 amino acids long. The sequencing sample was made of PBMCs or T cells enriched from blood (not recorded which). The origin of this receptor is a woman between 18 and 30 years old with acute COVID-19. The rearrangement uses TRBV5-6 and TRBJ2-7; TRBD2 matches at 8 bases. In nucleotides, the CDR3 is TGTGCCAGCAGCTTGGCTTGGGGGACTAGATACTACGAGCAGTACTTC. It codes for CASSLAWGTRYYEQYF.